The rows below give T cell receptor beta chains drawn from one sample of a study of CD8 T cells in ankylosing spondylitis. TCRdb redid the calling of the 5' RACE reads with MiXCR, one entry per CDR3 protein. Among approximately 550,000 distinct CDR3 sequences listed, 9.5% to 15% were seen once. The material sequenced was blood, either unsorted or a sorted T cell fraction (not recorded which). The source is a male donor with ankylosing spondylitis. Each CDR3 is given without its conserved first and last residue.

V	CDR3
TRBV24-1	ATSDSRTGNRWNYGYT
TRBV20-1	SARDRRLASGNRISYNEQF
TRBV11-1	ASSPDRVGSPLH
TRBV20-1	CARMGYGFNQPQH
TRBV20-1	SAIPLDRDNQPQH
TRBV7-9	ASSFPYNTEAF
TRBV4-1	ASSQELAGGPWNEQF
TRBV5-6	ASSLTGENYNSPLH
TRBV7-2	ASSSKGGDSYNEQF
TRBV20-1	SARDRSGRHYNEQF
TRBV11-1	ASSLNGGQAWSSGNTIY
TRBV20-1	SARTGKKETQY
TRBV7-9	ASSSLRAGPTDTQY
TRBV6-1	ASSDSGATYEQY
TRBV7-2	ASGSITGGETQY
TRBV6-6	ASSSPLQHTQY
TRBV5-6	ASSLDQGYGYT
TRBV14	ASSQERGNRRGKLF
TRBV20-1	SAPGDPSQGDTEAF
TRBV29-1	SVGQGISYEQY